Included here is one T cell receptor beta chain sequence, with context. The antigen this receptor binds is unknown. Per-nucleotide qualities are absent, and no much larger clonotype sits a single base away. Participants in the prospective study were enrolled through a virtual design, were aged roughly 18 to 90 years, and lived in some 24 United States geographic areas. In the prospective study, cohorts were assigned on the basis of participant-reported clinical history obtained from a screening survey and a study questionnaire. Exposed participants were defined as having been in contact with someone with a PCR-confirmed or clinician-diagnosed COVID-19 case within 2 weeks of study entry. In the prospective study, whole blood, serum and a nasopharyngeal or oropharyngeal swab were collected from each participant by mobile phlebotomists. Prospective study participants could optionally give additional blood draws and questionnaires over an approximately 2-month period. Prospective study blood samples were shipped either frozen or at room temperature before DNA extraction.

The data belong to a study of blood T cell repertoires in COVID-19 (dated by TCRdb to the early 2020s). As for the study more broadly: Samples covering the acute and convalescent phases of COVID-19 were provided by collaborators in the United States, Italy and Spain. The repertoires were made available in a free public database intended to serve as a resource for research on the immune response to SARS-CoV-2. The samples were drawn from two sources: the first 160 participants of the ongoing ImmuneRACE study, and approximately 1,300 subjects contributed by 6 global collaborators. The sample metadata nearly always contained a de-identified subject ID, COVID-19 status, age in years and sex. Subjects who had been exposed to COVID-19, were actively infected with it, or had recovered from it provided the deeply sampled blood TCRbeta repertoires that made up the dataset. Where available, HLA class I and class II types were obtained from metadata supplied by the sample provider rather than from assay-based typing. The material from the prospective study consisted of cDNA or gDNA derived from T cells, B-cell-depleted T cells, or PBMCs. Summary of the overall study and its limitations: Clinical and demographic metadata were provided uncurated, with the amount varying by source and participant.

The germline V gene encodes CDR1 ENHRY and CDR2 SYGVKD. Inclusive of the bounding cysteine and phenylalanine, the CDR3 is 18 residues long. Only the CDR3 region is kept as DNA, spanning 54 bases read in frame from base 1. After removal of 0 bases from V and 3 bases from J, the junction retains 8 bases not matched to a gene. TCRbeta CDR3 regions were amplified from genomic DNA by means of the immunoSEQ Assay, a bias-controlled multiplex PCR. In the source study's methods: The number of nucleated cells in each sample was estimated from the amplification of reference gene primers within the assay. To quantify the absolute abundance of each unique TCRbeta CDR3 rearrangement, sequence reads were collapsed and filtered. For each sample, productive Simpson clonality was calculated as the square root of Simpson's diversity index over productive rearrangements. TCRdb carries this immuneACCESS record with in-frame sequences only. Its versions omit some clonotypes, under half of them owing to an unresolved V gene in the studies checked, with the rest unexplained. V and J calls and clone size are as listed in that table; D and trimming were resolved from the DNA. Counted in this sample were about 300,000 clones; nearly 90% of them appeared once. Of the sample, 2.5% to 3.5% falls within the top ten clones.

This TCR was recovered from a woman between 45 and 65 years old who had been exposed to COVID-19. The chain was built from TRBV10-3 and TRBJ2-2; 9 bases in between match TRBD1. Sequencing was carried out using PBMCs or T cells enriched from blood (not recorded which). The nucleotides read TGTGCCATCAGTGAGTCCTTAACCGGACAGGGGCACACCGGGGAGCTGTTTTTT. This translates into CAISESLTGQGHTGELFF.